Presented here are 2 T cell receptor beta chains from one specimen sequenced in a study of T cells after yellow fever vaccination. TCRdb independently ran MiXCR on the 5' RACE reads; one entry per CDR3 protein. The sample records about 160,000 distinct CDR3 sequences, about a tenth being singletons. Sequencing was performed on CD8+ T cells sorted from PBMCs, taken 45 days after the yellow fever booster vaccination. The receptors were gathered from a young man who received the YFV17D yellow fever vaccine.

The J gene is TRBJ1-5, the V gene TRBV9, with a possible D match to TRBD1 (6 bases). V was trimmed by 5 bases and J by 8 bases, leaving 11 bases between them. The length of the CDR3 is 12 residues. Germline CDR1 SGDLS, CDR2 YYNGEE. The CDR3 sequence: CASSTGSEPQHF. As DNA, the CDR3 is TGTGCCAGCAGTACAGGGTCGGAGCCCCAGCATTTT.

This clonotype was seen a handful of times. The CDR3 protein is CASSLLQDDTQYF. CDR3 in DNA: TGTGCCAGCAGCCTTTTACAGGACGATACGCAGTATTTT. J is TRBJ2-3 and V is TRBV7-9; possible D gene TRBD1, 5 bases. The CDR3 runs to 13 residues. The germline V gene has CDR1 SEHNR and CDR2 FQNEAQ (reference sequence). Trimming took 5 bases from V and 6 from J, leaving 12 bases between them.